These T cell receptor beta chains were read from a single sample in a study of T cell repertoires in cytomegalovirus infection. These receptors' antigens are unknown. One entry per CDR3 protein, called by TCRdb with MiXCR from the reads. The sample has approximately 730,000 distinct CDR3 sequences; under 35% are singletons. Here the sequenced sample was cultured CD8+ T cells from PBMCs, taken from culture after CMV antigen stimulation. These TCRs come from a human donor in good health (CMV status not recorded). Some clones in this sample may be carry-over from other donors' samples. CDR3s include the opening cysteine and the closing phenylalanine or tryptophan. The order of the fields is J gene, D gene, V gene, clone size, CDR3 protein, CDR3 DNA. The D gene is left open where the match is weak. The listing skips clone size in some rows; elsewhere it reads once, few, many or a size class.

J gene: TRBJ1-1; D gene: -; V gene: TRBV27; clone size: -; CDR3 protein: CASSQTSVTEAFF; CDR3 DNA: TGTGCCAGCAGTCAGACAAGTGTCACTGAAGCTTTCTTT
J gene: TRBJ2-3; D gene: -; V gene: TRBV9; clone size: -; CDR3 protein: CASRAVGGDTQYF; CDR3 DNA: TGTGCCAGCAGGGCCGTCGGAGGAGATACGCAGTATTTT
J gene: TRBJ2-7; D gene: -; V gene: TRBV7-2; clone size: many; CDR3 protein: CASSLGISLGYEQYF; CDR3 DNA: TGTGCCAGCAGCTTAGGAATTAGCTTAGGCTACGAGCAGTACTTC
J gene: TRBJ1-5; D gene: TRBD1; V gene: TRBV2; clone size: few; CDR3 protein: CASSNRDRGILSNQPQHF; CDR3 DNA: TGTGCCAGCAGTAACCGGGACAGGGGGATTCTTAGCAATCAGCCCCAGCATTTT
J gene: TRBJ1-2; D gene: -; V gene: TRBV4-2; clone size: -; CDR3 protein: CASSQDVGGANYGYTF; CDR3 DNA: TGTGCCAGCAGCCAAGATGTGGGGGGGGCTAACTATGGCTACACCTTC
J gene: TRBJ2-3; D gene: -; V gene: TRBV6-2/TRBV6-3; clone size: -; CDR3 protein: CASKTDGDFTDTQYF; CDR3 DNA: TGTGCCAGCAAAACCGACGGGGATTTTACAGATACGCAGTATTTT
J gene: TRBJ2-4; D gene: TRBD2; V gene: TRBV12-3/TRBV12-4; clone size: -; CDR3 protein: CASSFATSGGQPASLNIQYF; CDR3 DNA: TGTGCCAGCAGTTTCGCAACTAGCGGGGGGCAACCTGCCTCTCTAAACATTCAGTACTTC
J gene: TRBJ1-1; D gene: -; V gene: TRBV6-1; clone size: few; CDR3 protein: CASSEGRKEDTEAFF; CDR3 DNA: TGTGCCAGCAGTGAAGGCAGGAAGGAGGACACTGAAGCTTTCTTT
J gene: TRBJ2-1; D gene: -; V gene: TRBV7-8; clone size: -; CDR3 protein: CASSLGQEYNEQFF; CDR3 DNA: TGTGCCAGCAGCTTAGGGCAGGAATACAATGAGCAGTTCTTC
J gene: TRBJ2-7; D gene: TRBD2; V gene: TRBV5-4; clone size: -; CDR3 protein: CASRVGLAGNEQYF; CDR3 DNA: TGTGCCAGCAGAGTGGGACTAGCGGGGAACGAGCAGTACTTC
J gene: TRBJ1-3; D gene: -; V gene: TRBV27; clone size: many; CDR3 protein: CASSLLDGNTIYF; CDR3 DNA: TGTGCCAGCAGTTTACTTGATGGAAACACCATATATTTT
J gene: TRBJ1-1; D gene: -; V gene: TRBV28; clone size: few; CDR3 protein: CASSENRARDTEAFF; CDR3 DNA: TGTGCCAGCAGCGAAAACAGGGCTAGAGACACTGAAGCTTTCTTT
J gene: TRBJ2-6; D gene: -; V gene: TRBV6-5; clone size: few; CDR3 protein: CASTRLGSGANVLTF; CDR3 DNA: TGTGCCAGCACTAGGTTAGGATCTGGGGCCAACGTCCTGACTTTC
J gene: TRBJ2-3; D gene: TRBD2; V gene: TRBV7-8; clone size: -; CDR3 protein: CASSRLDGTGGPTDTQYF; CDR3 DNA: TGTGCCAGCAGCCGCTTAGATGGTACGGGGGGGCCGACAGATACGCAGTATTTT
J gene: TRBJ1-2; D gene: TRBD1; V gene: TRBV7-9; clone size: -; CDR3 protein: CASSSRMDRNYGYTF; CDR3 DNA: TGTGCCAGCAGCTCCAGGATGGACAGGAACTATGGCTACACCTTC
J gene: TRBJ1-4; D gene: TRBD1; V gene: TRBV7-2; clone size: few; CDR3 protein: CATETGMDEKLFF; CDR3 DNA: TGTGCCACGGAGACAGGGATGGATGAAAAACTGTTTTTT
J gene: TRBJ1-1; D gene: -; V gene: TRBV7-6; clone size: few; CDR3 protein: CASSVGLPNTEAFF; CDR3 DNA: TGTGCCAGCAGCGTTGGACTCCCGAACACTGAAGCTTTCTTT
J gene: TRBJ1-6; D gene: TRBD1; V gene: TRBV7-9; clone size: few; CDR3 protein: CASGSLDRGYNSPLHF; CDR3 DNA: TGTGCCAGCGGGTCTTTAGACAGGGGCTATAATTCACCCCTCCACTTT
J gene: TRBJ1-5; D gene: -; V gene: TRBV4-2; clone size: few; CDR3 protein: CASSQDLGGNQPQHF; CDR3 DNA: TGTGCCAGCAGCCAAGATCTAGGGGGGAATCAGCCCCAGCATTTT
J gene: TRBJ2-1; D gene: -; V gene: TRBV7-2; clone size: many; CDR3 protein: CASSLETNNEQFF; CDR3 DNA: TGTGCCAGCAGCTTAGAAACGAACAATGAGCAGTTCTTC
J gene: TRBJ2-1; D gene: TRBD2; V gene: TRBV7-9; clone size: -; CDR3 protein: CASSLPSGGVAEQFF; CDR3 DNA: TGTGCCAGCAGCTTACCTAGCGGGGGGGTTGCTGAGCAGTTCTTC
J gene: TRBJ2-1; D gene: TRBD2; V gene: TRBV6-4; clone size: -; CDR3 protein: CASSVLSGVDYNEQFF; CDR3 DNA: TGTGCCAGCAGCGTTTTAAGCGGGGTAGACTACAATGAGCAGTTCTTC
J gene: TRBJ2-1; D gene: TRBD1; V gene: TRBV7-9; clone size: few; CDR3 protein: CAGGQVHFSYNEQFF; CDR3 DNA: TGTGCCGGGGGACAGGTGCACTTCTCCTACAATGAGCAGTTCTTC
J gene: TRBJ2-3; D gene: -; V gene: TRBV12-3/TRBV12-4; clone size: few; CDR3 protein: CASSSLTTPTDTQYF; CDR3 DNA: TGTGCCAGCAGTTCCCTGACTACCCCCACAGATACGCAGTATTTT
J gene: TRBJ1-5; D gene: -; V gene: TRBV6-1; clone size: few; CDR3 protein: CASSEEVGGVNQPQHF; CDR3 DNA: TGTGCCAGCAGTGAAGAGGTAGGAGGGGTCAATCAGCCCCAGCATTTT
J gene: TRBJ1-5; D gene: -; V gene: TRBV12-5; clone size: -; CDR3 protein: CASGLVPGYSNQPQHF; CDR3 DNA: TGTGCTAGTGGTTTGGTACCTGGTTATAGCAATCAGCCCCAGCATTTT
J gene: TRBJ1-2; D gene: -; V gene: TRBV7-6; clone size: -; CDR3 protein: CASSSRTEANYGYTF; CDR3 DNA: TGTGCCAGCAGCTCCCGGACAGAAGCTAACTATGGCTACACCTTC
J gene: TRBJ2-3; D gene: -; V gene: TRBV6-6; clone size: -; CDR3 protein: CASSYLGDTSTDTQYF; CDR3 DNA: TGTGCCAGCAGTTACCTGGGGGATACTAGCACAGATACGCAGTATTTT
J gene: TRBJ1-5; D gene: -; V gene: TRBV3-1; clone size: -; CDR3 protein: CASSQADHPQHF; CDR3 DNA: TGTGCCAGCAGCCAAGCTGATCATCCCCAGCATTTT
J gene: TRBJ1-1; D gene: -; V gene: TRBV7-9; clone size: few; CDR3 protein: CASSLGGYEAFF; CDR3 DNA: TGTGCCAGCAGCCTTGGAGGGTATGAAGCTTTCTTT
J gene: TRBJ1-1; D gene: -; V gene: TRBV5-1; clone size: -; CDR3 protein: CASSLAIPGTQYEAFF; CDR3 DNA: TGCGCCAGCAGCTTGGCAATTCCTGGGACACAGTATGAAGCTTTCTTT
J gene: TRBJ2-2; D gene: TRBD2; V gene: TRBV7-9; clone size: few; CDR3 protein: CASSFRSTRGGPNTGELFF; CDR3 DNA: TGTGCCAGCAGCTTTCGAAGTACTCGCGGGGGGCCGAACACCGGGGAGCTGTTTTTT
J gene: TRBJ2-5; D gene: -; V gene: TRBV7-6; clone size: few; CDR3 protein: CASSQIPGRRETQYF; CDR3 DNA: TGTGCCAGCAGCCAGATCCCGGGGAGGCGGGAGACCCAGTACTTC
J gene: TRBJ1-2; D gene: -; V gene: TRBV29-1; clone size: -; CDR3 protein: CSVGTRRGYTF; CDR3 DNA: TGCAGCGTTGGGACCAGGCGGGGCTACACCTTC
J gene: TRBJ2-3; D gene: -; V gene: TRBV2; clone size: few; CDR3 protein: CASDSKGADTQYF; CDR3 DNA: TGTGCCAGCGATTCGAAAGGGGCAGATACGCAGTATTTT
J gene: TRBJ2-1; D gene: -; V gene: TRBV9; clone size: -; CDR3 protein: CASSVGLSSSYNEQFF; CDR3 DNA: TGTGCCAGCAGCGTGGGACTTTCAAGTTCCTACAATGAGCAGTTCTTC
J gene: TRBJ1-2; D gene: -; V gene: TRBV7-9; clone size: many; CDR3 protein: CASSPYTTQGGGYTF; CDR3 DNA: TGTGCCAGCAGCCCCTACACTACTCAGGGAGGAGGCTACACCTTC